One and the same sample provided the 31 T cell receptor beta chains below, sequenced in a study of T-cell memory formation after mild COVID-19. A single record per CDR3 protein comes from TCRdb applying MiXCR to the 5' RACE reads. The top ten hold around 9.2% of the sample, which has around 470,000 distinct CDR3 sequences, 20% seen once. The sample was PBMCs or a T cell subset sorted from them (not recorded which). The receptor source for this set is an adult woman who had mild COVID-19 (a few samples of this study predate the infection). Cell type and time point are not known.

The V gene is TRBV7-2, the J gene TRBJ1-3, with TRBD1 as a possible D gene (5 bases). V lost 4 bases and J 0 bases, leaving 13 bases between the germline ends. Germline V gene lookup returns CDR1 SGHTA and CDR2 FQGNSA. The CDR3 totals 16 residues. Here the CDR3 reads CASSSWGASSGNTIYF. The CDR3 DNA reads as TGTGCCAGCAGCTCCTGGGGCGCGAGCTCTGGAAACACCATATATTTT.

This rearrangement joins TRBV24-1 to TRBJ2-3; the D is unclear. CDR1 is KGHDR, CDR2 SFDVKD, per germline. The CDR3 is made up of 12 amino acids. V shed 7 bases and J shed 2 bases, with 6 bases lying between them. CDR3 residues: CATRQSTDTQYF. In DNA form, the CDR3 reads TGTGCCACCAGACAATCCACAGATACGCAGTATTTT.

The chain couples TRBV7-8 to TRBJ1-4; possible D gene TRBD1, 6 bases. The CDR3 is 13 amino acids. Germline CDR1 is SGHVS and CDR2 is FQNEAQ. V shed 5 bases and J shed 6 bases, with 10 bases lying between them. In nucleotides, the CDR3 is TGTGCCAGCAGCCCCCGGACAGATGAAAAACTGTTTTTT. It yields the protein CASSPRTDEKLFF.

This clonotype showed up just a few times. The chain uses TRBV7-8 and TRBJ2-3; 7 nucleotides match TRBD2. With V trimmed by 5 bases and J by 0 bases, 11 bases remained unmatched. CDR3 length: 17 amino acids. Germline loops: CDR1 SGHVS, CDR2 FQNEAQ. The CDR3 DNA sequence: TGTGCCAGCAGCCCCCGTCGTCTGGGGGGGAGCACAGATACGCAGTATTTT. Its protein product is CASSPRRLGGSTDTQYF.

This chain joins TRBV6-6 and TRBJ2-3; possibly TRBD1 for D (6 bases). The CDR3 length is 16 residues. The germline V gene encodes CDR1 MNHNY and CDR2 SVGAGI (reference sequence). The V gene lost 0 bases and the J gene lost 2 bases, with 12 bases spanning the gap. This CDR3 reads CASSYSPAGVTDTQYF. Written as DNA, the CDR3 is TGTGCCAGCAGTTACTCTCCCGCAGGGGTCACAGATACGCAGTATTTT.

This clonotype was recorded many times. The genes are TRBV5-1 and TRBJ2-3; D assignment may be TRBD1 or TRBD2 (5 bases each). V lost 3 bases to trimming and J lost 0 bases, with 17 bases between them. Looked up from germline, CDR1 is SGHRS and CDR2 is YFSETQ. The CDR3 length is 17 residues. The CDR3 loop is CASSYRDPLISTDTQYF. The CDR3 nucleotides read TGCGCCAGCAGCTACCGGGACCCACTGATTAGCACAGATACGCAGTATTTT.

This clonotype was detected only a few times. The rearrangement joins TRBV5-1 to TRBJ2-3; D may match TRBD1 or TRBD2 (5 bases each). The CDR3 is 16 amino acids. Germline assignment: CDR1 SGHRS and CDR2 YFSETQ. Trimming pared 2 bases from V and 0 bases from J, leaving 13 bases between. The CDR3 DNA reads TGCGCCAGCAGCTTTGGGACCTCGCTTAGCACAGATACGCAGTATTTT. Protein product: CASSFGTSLSTDTQYF.

This clonotype was detected a few times. This sequence joins TRBV20-1 and TRBJ1-2, with 8 bases identical to TRBD1. Germline V gene lookup returns CDR1 DFQATT and CDR2 SNEGSKA (reference sequence). The V gene end was trimmed by 1 base and the J gene end by 8 bases; junction bases not matched to a gene: 9. The CDR3 is 14 residues long. The DNA of the CDR3 is TGCAGTGCTAGAGTCTCAGGGGGCGCGTACGGCTACACCTTC. It is translated as CSARVSGGAYGYTF.

V is TRBV7-9 and J is TRBJ1-3; TRBD1 matches at 7 bases. The germline gives CDR1 SEHNR, CDR2 FQNEAQ (reference sequence). The CDR3 covers 16 residues. Trimming took 5 bases from V and 1 from J; bases not matched to a gene: 8. CDR3 nucleotide sequence: TGTGCCAGCAGCCCCCACAAGACAGGGTCTGGAAACACCATATATTTT. As protein: CASSPHKTGSGNTIYF.

The rearrangement links TRBV4-1 to TRBJ2-7; perhaps D is TRBD1 or TRBD2 (5 bases each). The germline V gene encodes CDR1 MGHRA and CDR2 YSYEKL. The V and J ends lost 0 bases and 3 bases respectively, with 15 bases between them. The CDR3 has 16 amino acids. This chain's CDR3 is CASSQEMPGRGYEQYF. Written as DNA, the CDR3 is TGCGCCAGCAGCCAAGAAATGCCGGGACGGGGCTACGAGCAGTACTTC.

V is TRBV7-9 and J is TRBJ2-4, with TRBD2 matching 15 bases. J gave up 8 bases and V 6 bases, and 14 bases lay outside the gene matches. This CDR3 is 18 amino acids long. Per the germline V gene, CDR1 is SEHNR and CDR2 is FQNEAQ (reference sequence). Here the CDR3 reads CASSRPPGLAGGVYIQYF. The CDR3 nucleotides are TGTGCCAGCAGTCGACCCCCGGGACTAGCGGGGGGCGTGTACATTCAGTACTTC.

The CDR3, as DNA: TGTGCCAGCAGCTTAGGACGGCATTCTGGAAACACCATATATTTT. Translation: CASSLGRHSGNTIYF. The chain recombines TRBV7-6 with TRBJ1-3, with D hard to call. The V gene's germline CDR1 is SGHVS and CDR2 FNYEAQ. The CDR3 has 15 amino acids. Trimming removed 1 base from V and 1 base from J, with 8 bases in between. Drawing the rest from reference TRBV7-6 and TRBJ1-3, the complete variable domain is GAGVSQSPRYKVTKRGQDVALRCDPISGHVSLYWYRQALGQGPEFLTYFNYEAQQDKSGLPNDRFSAERPEGSISTLTIQRTEQRDSAMYRCASSLGRHSGNTIYFGEGSWLTVV.

The table lists this clonotype with a few counts. The rearrangement uses TRBV12-3 or TRBV12-4 and TRBJ2-5; the match to TRBD2 covers 10 bases. J was trimmed by 5 bases and V by 4 bases; bases with no gene match: 19. The CDR3 runs 19 residues. Written as DNA, the CDR3 is TGTGCCAGCAGTTCCGGATCTCGATTCGCTAGCGGGAGCTGGGAGACCCAGTACTTC. Protein product: CASSSGSRFASGSWETQYF.

The chain links TRBV5-1 to TRBJ2-5, with D possibly being TRBD1 (6 bases). The CDR3 contains 13 residues. V lost 7 bases to trimming and J lost 4 bases, with 14 bases between them. Germline CDR1 reads SGHRS; CDR2 reads YFSETQ. CDR3 amino acids: CASGTGSSETQYF. The CDR3, as DNA: TGCGCCAGCGGTACAGGGAGTTCAGAGACCCAGTACTTC.

This clonotype was seen only a few times. The chain combines TRBV12-3 or TRBV12-4 with TRBJ1-2; no clear D. The CDR3 is 13 residues long. V shed 3 bases and J shed 4 bases, with 9 bases lying between them. CDR3 in amino acids: CASSFDISYGYTF. CDR3 sequence (DNA): TGTGCCAGCAGTTTTGACATATCCTATGGCTACACCTTC.

The rearrangement uses TRBV4-1 and TRBJ1-5; 10 bases map to TRBD1. V was clipped by 0 bases and J by 2 bases; unmatched bases: 10. The CDR3 consists of 19 residues. Germline V gene data show CDR1 as MGHRA and CDR2 as YSYEKL. The CDR3 spells CASSQESPTGGGGNQPQHF. The CDR3, as DNA: TGCGCCAGCAGCCAAGAGTCCCCGACAGGGGGCGGCGGCAATCAGCCCCAGCATTTT.

The rearrangement uses TRBV20-1 and TRBJ1-2, with D possibly TRBD1 on 5 matching bases. This CDR3 is 13 amino acids long. Germline V lookup: CDR1 DFQATT, CDR2 SNEGSKA (reference sequence). The V end lost 7 bases, the J end lost 4 bases, and 16 bases lay between the germline ends. CDR3 protein: CSVSRRQIYGYTF. In DNA, the CDR3 is TGCAGTGTTTCCCGCCGACAGATCTATGGCTACACCTTC.

V and J are TRBV19 and TRBJ2-1; TRBD2 matches 10 bases. The germline V gene has CDR1 LNHDA and CDR2 SQIVND (reference sequence). The CDR3 consists of 15 residues. The V and J ends lost 3 bases and 6 bases, in that order; junction bases with no gene match: 5. DNA for the CDR3: TGTGCCAGTAGTATCCGAGCGGGAGGGCCCAATGAGCAGTTCTTC. It encodes CASSIRAGGPNEQFF.

The chain joins TRBV12-3 or TRBV12-4 to TRBJ1-2, with 8 bases fitting TRBD1. V lost 6 bases to trimming and J lost 6 bases; unmatched junction nucleotides: 9. This CDR3 is 14 amino acids long. Written as DNA, the CDR3 is TGTGCCAGCAGCCAGGGGGCGAGTCACGATGGCTACACCTTC. This translates into CASSQGASHDGYTF.

This clonotype was observed a handful of times. The rearrangement uses TRBV18 and TRBJ1-5, with 8 nucleotides matching TRBD1. This CDR3 comprises 15 residues. Unmatched junction bases numbered 3, after V lost 3 bases and J lost 2 bases. Germline V gene sequence: CDR1 KGHSH, CDR2 LQKENI. CDR3 in amino acids: CASSPDRGRNQPQHF. The CDR3 nucleotides are TGTGCCAGCTCACCCGACAGGGGACGCAATCAGCCCCAGCATTTT.

The sample holds many counts of this clonotype. The J gene is TRBJ2-7, the V gene TRBV12-3 or TRBV12-4; TRBD2 is a possible D gene (5 bases). V was shortened by 3 bases and J by 5 bases, with 8 bases between the two germline ends. The length of the CDR3 is 12 residues. DNA for the CDR3: TGTGCCAGCAGTTTGGTCGGGGACGAGCAGTACTTC. Its translation is CASSLVGDEQYF.

The chain uses TRBV6-2 or TRBV6-3 and TRBJ2-7; TRBD2 is a possible D gene (7 bases). Germline assignment: CDR1 MNHEY and CDR2 SVGEGT. V was trimmed by 1 base and J by 3 bases, leaving 16 bases between them. The length of the CDR3 is 16 residues. The CDR3: CASSYYPGGWNYEQYF. The CDR3 DNA follows: TGTGCCAGCAGTTACTATCCGGGGGGCTGGAACTACGAGCAGTACTTC.

This rearrangement joins TRBV15 to TRBJ2-6; a possible D gene is TRBD1 (5 bases). Per germline, CDR1 LNHNV and CDR2 YYDKDF (reference sequence). Deletions cut 0 bases from V and 0 bases from J, with 12 bases between. This CDR3 has 18 amino acids. As DNA, the CDR3 is TGTGCCACCAGCAGAGAACGAGTGGGGCCCTCTGGGGCCAACGTCCTGACTTTC. Its protein product is CATSRERVGPSGANVLTF.

This clonotype was recorded a few times. The J gene is TRBJ2-7, the V gene TRBV30, with TRBD1 matching 7 bases. The CDR3 is 13 amino acids. Unmatched junction bases numbered 7, after V lost 2 bases and J lost 6 bases. CDR1 and CDR2 (germline): GTSNPN, SVGIG (reference sequence). The CDR3 sequence: CAWSRTGVGEQYF. In DNA, the CDR3 is TGTGCCTGGAGTAGGACAGGCGTCGGCGAGCAGTACTTC.

The gene calls are TRBV18 and TRBJ2-2, with a possible D match to TRBD2 (5 bases). Germline V gene sequence: CDR1 KGHSH, CDR2 LQKENI. V lost 5 bases, J lost 3 bases, and 7 bases lay in between. This CDR3 region has 13 residues. CDR3 region: CASSTLDTGELFF. Here the CDR3 DNA reads TGTGCCAGCTCAACACTAGACACCGGGGAGCTGTTTTTT. Filled out from reference TRBV18 and TRBJ2-2, the complete variable domain reads NAGVMQNPRHLVRRRGQEARLRCSPMKGHSHVYWYRQLPEEGLKFMVYLQKENIIDESGMPKERFSAEFPKEGPSILRIQQVVRGDSAAYFCASSTLDTGELFFGEGSRLTVL.

This clonotype was counted between two and nine times. The chain links TRBV11-2 to TRBJ2-7; TRBD1 or TRBD2 may be the D gene (6 bases each). The CDR3 is made up of 15 amino acids. Looked up from germline, CDR1 is SGHAT and CDR2 is FQNNGV. Trimming left V 1 base short and J 5 bases short, with 15 bases between. In nucleotides, the CDR3 is TGTGCCAGCAGCTTAGGCGGGACACCGGGACACGAGCAGTACTTC. It is translated as CASSLGGTPGHEQYF.

This clonotype showed up just a few times. The genes are TRBV12-3 or TRBV12-4 and TRBJ2-7, with TRBD1 matching 7 bases. J gave up 2 bases and V 3 bases, and 13 bases lay outside the gene matches. The CDR3 totals 17 residues. CDR3 in amino acids: CASSLNRGESGAYEQYF. The DNA for the CDR3 is TGTGCCAGCAGTTTGAACAGGGGTGAAAGTGGGGCCTACGAGCAGTACTTC.

The chain links TRBV9 to TRBJ2-3, with TRBD1 as a possible D gene (5 bases). V lost 0 bases, J lost 5 bases, and 13 bases lay in between. CDR1 is SGDLS and CDR2 is YYNGEE in the germline V gene. CDR3 size: 15 residues. The CDR3 region has the DNA TGTGCCAGCAGCGTAGACCCACAGGTGATAGATACGCAGTATTTT. It translates to CASSVDPQVIDTQYF. Full variable domain (missing parts from reference TRBV9 and TRBJ2-3): DSGVTQTPKHLITATGQRVTLRCSPRSGDLSVYWYQQSLDQGLQFLIQYYNGEERAKGNILERFSAQQFPDLHSELNLSSLELGDSALYFCASSVDPQVIDTQYFGPGTRLTVL.

The chain joins TRBV7-2 to TRBJ2-3; D perhaps matches TRBD1 (6 bases). Trimming shortened V by 5 bases and J by 7 bases, and 16 bases separated the two germline ends. The CDR3 runs to 14 residues. CDR1 is SGHTA, CDR2 FQGNSA, per germline. The CDR3 region is CASSPQSGQNTQYF. The DNA of the CDR3 is TGTGCCAGCAGCCCTCAGAGCGGACAGAATACGCAGTATTTT.

This clonotype occurred a few times. The V gene is TRBV12-3 or TRBV12-4, the J gene TRBJ2-1; 9 bases line up with TRBD1. CDR3 length: 17 amino acids. V shed 6 bases, J shed 0 bases, and the junction held 9 bases outside the gene matches. CDR3 sequence reads: CASRSTGGGSSYNEQFF. For the CDR3, the DNA is TGTGCCAGCAGGTCTACAGGGGGCGGAAGCTCCTACAATGAGCAGTTCTTC.

The gene calls are TRBV5-1 and TRBJ2-7; TRBD2 matches at 9 bases. Germline CDR1 reads SGHRS; CDR2 reads YFSETQ. CDR3 length: 16 residues. Germline trimming cut 1 base from V and 5 bases from J; bases unmatched to any gene: 10. Written as DNA, the CDR3 is TGCGCCAGCAGCTTGCGGGGTAGCGGGAGTGTGCACGAGCAGTACTTC. Translated: CASSLRGSGSVHEQYF.